This TCR beta chain was observed in a study of shared clonotypes between healthy human individuals. At the level of the study: Three CD4 naive, three CD4 memory, two CD8 naive and one CD8 memory plate were used per donor.

Study conclusions and caveats: Clonotypes not shared had lower generation probabilities than those common to all four donors. Represented genetic and exposure-history diversity was restricted by having few donors.

Note on this clone: Its antigen is not known.

Here immunoSEQ multiplex PCR was the method, and the copy in TCRdb shows in-frame clones only, minus some. The data hold fewer than 1.6 million clones, with roughly 98.5% observed a single time. CDR1 is MNHEY and CDR2 is SVGAGI in the germline V gene. The CDR3 is made up of 14 amino acids. After removal of 4 bases from V and 5 bases from J, the junction contained 6 bases not matched to a gene. The investigators split CD4+ cells into a CD45RA+ naive subset and a CD45RA-negative memory subset. The chain uses TRBV6-5 and TRBJ2-3, with 7 bases matching TRBD2. The source of this sequence is a man aged 30 to 45 in good health. The sequencing sample was made of naive CD4+ T cells sorted from blood. As to subset: CD45RA+ positively selected. The CDR3 sequence: CASSFNPGGDTQYF. The CDR3 nucleotides read TGTGCCAGCAGTTTTAACCCGGGAGGAGATACGCAGTATTTT.